Below, one T cell receptor beta chain is given with its context. The V end lost 3 bases, the J end lost 2 bases, and 11 bases lay between the germline ends. There are 14 residues in the CDR3. CDR1 is LNHDA and CDR2 is SQIVND in the germline V gene (reference sequence). These data originate in a study of blood T cell repertoires in COVID-19. At the level of the study: Samples of COVID-19 (acute and convalescent) were obtained from the United States, Italy and Spain. PBMCs, B-cell-depleted T cells, or T cells were the source of the cDNA or gDNA that made up the material.

The repertoire was sequenced with immunoSEQ multiplex PCR; TCRdb's copy has only in-frame clones and lacks some. The sample lists around 260,000 clones; approximately 92% were seen once. The sequenced sample consisted of peripheral blood. The receptor was isolated from a person between 18 and 30 years old with COVID-19, enrolled during active disease. V is TRBV19 and J is TRBJ2-7, with D possibly being TRBD2 (6 bases). CDR3 sequence: CASSMTGEAYEQYF. In DNA form, the CDR3 reads TGTGCCAGTAGTATGACCGGGGAGGCCTACGAGCAGTACTTC.